These T cell receptor beta chains were read from a single sample in a study of siplizumab effects on memory and regulatory T cells. Produced via immunoSEQ multiplex PCR; TCRdb's table is partial and in-frame only. Of approximately 56,000 clones listed, less than 98% are singletons. Sequencing was done on a sample of naive CD8+ T cells sorted from blood. The receptors were sampled from a human donor in good health. The CDR3 runs from the conserved cysteine through the conserved F or W. The order of the fields is clone size, D gene, J gene, V gene, CDR3 length, CDR3 DNA, CDR3 protein. A D gene is named only where the DNA matches it firmly. Only part of the rows carry a size: once, few, many, or a class if the clone is expanded.

. | . | TRBJ2-2 | TRBV19 | 14 | TGTGCCAGTAGTATGGTAGGGAACACCGGGGAGCTGTTTTTT | CASSMVGNTGELFF
once | TRBD2 | TRBJ2-2 | TRBV9 | 16 | TGTGCCAGCAGCCCCTTAGCGGGACCGAACACCGGGGAGCTGTTTTTT | CASSPLAGPNTGELFF
. | TRBD2 | TRBJ2-3 | TRBV27 | 17 | TGTGCCAGCAGTTTATTGGGCGGGGGGCGCGGCACAGATACGCAGTATTTT | CASSLLGGGRGTDTQYF
. | TRBD2 | TRBJ2-5 | TRBV19 | 13 | TGTGCCACCGCGGGGAGGGCCTGGGAGACCCAGTACTTC | CATAGRAWETQYF
. | . | TRBJ2-7 | TRBV4-3 | 16 | TGCGCCAGCAGCCAAGATCGCGGGGTGGCCCCCTACGAGCAGTACTTC | CASSQDRGVAPYEQYF
. | . | TRBJ1-5 | TRBV13 | 16 | TGTGCCAGCAGCTTAGGCCCGAGTAGCGGCAATCAGCCCCAGCATTTT | CASSLGPSSGNQPQHF
. | . | TRBJ2-7 | TRBV27 | 14 | TGTGCCAGCACTAAAACGCAGGGAGTCTACGAGCAGTACTTC | CASTKTQGVYEQYF
. | TRBD2 | TRBJ2-3 | TRBV10-2 | 14 | TGCGCCTGCGGACTAGCGGGAGTGGGAGATACGCAGTATTTT | CACGLAGVGDTQYF
. | . | TRBJ2-7 | TRBV30 | 12 | TGTGCCCTTGAGGGTTCTGGCTACGAGCAGTACTTC | CALEGSGYEQYF
once | TRBD2 | TRBJ2-2 | TRBV27 | 16 | TGTGCCAGCAGTACCCGGACTAGCGAGAAAGTCGGGGAGCTGTTTTTT | CASSTRTSEKVGELFF
. | TRBD1 | TRBJ1-1 | TRBV30 | 14 | TGTGCCTGGAACAGGGGGACTGTGAACACTGAAGCTTTCTTT | CAWNRGTVNTEAFF
. | TRBD2 | TRBJ2-3 | TRBV4-1 | 19 | TGCGCCAGCAGCCTTGACCCGATACTATTAGCGGGAGGGACAGATACGCAGTATTTT | CASSLDPILLAGGTDTQYF
. | . | TRBJ2-7 | TRBV9 | 15 | TGTGCCAGCAGCGTAGACTACAGTAGCTCCTACGAGCAGTACTTC | CASSVDYSSSYEQYF